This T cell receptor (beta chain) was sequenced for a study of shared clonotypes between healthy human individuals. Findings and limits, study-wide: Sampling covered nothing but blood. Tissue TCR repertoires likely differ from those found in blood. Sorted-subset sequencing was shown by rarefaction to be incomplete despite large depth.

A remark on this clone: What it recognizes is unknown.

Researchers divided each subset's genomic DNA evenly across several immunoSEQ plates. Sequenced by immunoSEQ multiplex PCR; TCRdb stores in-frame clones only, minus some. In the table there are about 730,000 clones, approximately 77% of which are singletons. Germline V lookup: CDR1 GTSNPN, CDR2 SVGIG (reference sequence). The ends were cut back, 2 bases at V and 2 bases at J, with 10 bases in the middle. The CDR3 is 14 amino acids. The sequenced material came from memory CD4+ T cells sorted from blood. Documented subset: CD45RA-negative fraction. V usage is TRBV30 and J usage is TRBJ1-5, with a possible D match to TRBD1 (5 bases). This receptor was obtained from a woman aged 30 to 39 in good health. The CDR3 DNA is TGTGCCTGGAGTTCGGGAGGGGGCAATCAGCCCCAGCATTTT. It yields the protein CAWSSGGGNQPQHF.